The clone carrying this TCR beta chain occurred once. Antigen unknown. The data were produced by immunoSEQ multiplex PCR, yet TCRdb's version contains in-frame clones alone and is incomplete. In the table there are approximately 150,000 clones, roughly nine tenths of which are singletons. The record originates from a study of T cell responses to AZD1222 COVID-19 vaccine. Findings and caveats of the study: Across spike, vaccine-associated CD4 TCRs were found, dominant at 160-218 and 743-854. Every sample of the repertoires postdated the peak T cell response. Rises in breadth and depth of Spike-specific TCRs came after two AZD1222 doses.

The sequencing here drew on peripheral blood, taken 28 days after the second AZD1222 dose. This clonotype originated in an adult who received the AZD1222 COVID-19 vaccine.

CDR3 sequence: CASSLSGGGYYGYTF. The CDR3 DNA is TGTGCCAGCAGTTTATCGGGAGGGGGGTACTATGGCTACACCTTC. The gene calls are TRBV27 and TRBJ1-2; tentatively, D is TRBD1 (6 bases). Trimming stripped 0 bases from V and 3 bases from J, with 11 bases between. This CDR3 has 15 amino acids. The germline CDR1 and CDR2 sequences are MNHEY and SMNVEV (reference sequence).